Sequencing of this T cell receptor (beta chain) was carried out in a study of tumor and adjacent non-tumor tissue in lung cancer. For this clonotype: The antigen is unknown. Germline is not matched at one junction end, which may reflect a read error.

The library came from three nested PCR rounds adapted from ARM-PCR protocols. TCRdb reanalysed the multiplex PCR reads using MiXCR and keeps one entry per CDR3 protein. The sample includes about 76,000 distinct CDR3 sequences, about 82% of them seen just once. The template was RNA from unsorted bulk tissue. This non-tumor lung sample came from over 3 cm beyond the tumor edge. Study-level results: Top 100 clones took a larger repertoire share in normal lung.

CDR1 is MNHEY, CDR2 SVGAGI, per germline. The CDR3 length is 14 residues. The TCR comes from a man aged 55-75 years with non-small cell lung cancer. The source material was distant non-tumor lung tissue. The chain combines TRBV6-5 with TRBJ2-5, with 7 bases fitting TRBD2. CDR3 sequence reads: CVSSETGTAGAQYF. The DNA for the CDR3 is TGTGTCAGCAGTGAGACCGGGACTGCGGGGGCCCAGTACTTC.